Listed here are 23 T cell receptor beta chains from one sample, sequenced in a study of blood T cell repertoires in COVID-19. Clones were sequenced by immunoSEQ multiplex PCR, and TCRdb holds only the in-frame ones, with some missing. Here the sample spans under 130,000 clones, roughly 80% being singletons. Material for sequencing was peripheral blood. The receptors originated from a woman in her seventies with acute or convalescent COVID-19.

The chain combines TRBV5-1 with TRBJ2-7; perhaps TRBD1 as D (6 bases). The CDR3 extends over 14 amino acids. The germline gives CDR1 SGHRS, CDR2 YFSETQ. V lost 4 bases and J lost 6, with 17 bases in between. The CDR3 nucleotides are TGCGCCAGCAGCACCGACAGGTTCACTACCGAGCAGTACTTC. Translated, it gives CASSTDRFTTEQYF.

The V call is TRBV7-2, the J call TRBJ1-3; D unresolved. The V gene's germline CDR1 is SGHTA and CDR2 FQGNSA. Trimming cost V 1 base and J 8 bases, with 12 bases left between them. There are 14 residues in the CDR3. Here the CDR3 reads CASSLGDGGYTIYF. CDR3 coding DNA: TGTGCCAGCAGCTTAGGGGATGGAGGGTACACCATATATTTT.

The chain uses TRBV6-6 and TRBJ1-5; 8 bases match TRBD1. The length of the CDR3 is 14 residues. From germline, CDR1 is MNHNY and CDR2 SVGAGI (reference sequence). The ends lost 5 bases at V and 5 bases at J; junction bases unmatched: 5. The CDR3 is CASSPSGGDQPQHF. In nucleotides, the CDR3 is TGTGCCAGCAGTCCTTCAGGGGGCGATCAGCCCCAGCATTTT.

J is TRBJ2-2 and V is TRBV19; 10 bases map to TRBD1. The CDR3 has 16 residues. The trim removed 6 bases at V and 6 bases at J, leaving 10 bases unmatched. Germline V gives CDR1 LNHDA, CDR2 SQIVND (reference sequence). This CDR3 is CASRAGDRGGSGELFF. CDR3 in DNA: TGTGCCAGTAGGGCGGGGGACAGGGGAGGATCCGGGGAGCTGTTTTTT.

This clone came up a few times. This chain uses TRBV27 with TRBJ2-1; TRBD1 is a possible D gene (5 bases). The CDR3 contains 15 residues. V was pared by 3 bases and J by 4 bases, with 13 bases between. Germline CDR1 and CDR2: MNHEY and SMNVEV (reference sequence). This CDR3 reads CASSLMAGIYNEQFF. DNA for the CDR3: TGTGCCAGCAGTTTGATGGCAGGGATATACAATGAGCAGTTCTTC.

The chain employs TRBV11-3 and TRBJ2-3, with TRBD2 identical over 7 bases. The junction had 5 bases not matched to a gene; V was cut back by 1 base and J by 1 base. The germline V gene has CDR1 SGHNT and CDR2 YENEEA. The CDR3 contains 16 residues. The chain's CDR3 is CASSLGRGGGTDTQYF. The CDR3 nucleotides read TGTGCCAGCAGCTTAGGAAGGGGAGGGGGCACAGATACGCAGTATTTT.

This chain links TRBV5-8 with TRBJ1-1; 8 bases line up with TRBD1. This CDR3 is 15 amino acids long. The ends lost 4 bases at V and 0 bases at J; junction bases unmatched: 5. CDR1 and CDR2 (germline): SGHTS, YDEGEE. CDR3 sequence reads: CASSVDRGVNTEAFF. The CDR3 coding sequence is TGTGCCAGCAGCGTTGACAGGGGAGTGAACACTGAAGCTTTCTTT.

The V and J genes are TRBV9 and TRBJ2-5; 8 nucleotides line up with TRBD2. The CDR3 consists of 15 residues. In germline, CDR1 is SGDLS, CDR2 YYNGEE. The V segment lost 4 bases and the J segment 2 bases; nucleotides outside the gene matches: 7. The CDR3 DNA reads TGTGCCAGCAGCCCCGGGGGGGCCGTGCAAGAGACCCAGTACTTC. Amino acid sequence: CASSPGGAVQETQYF.

The V call is TRBV12-5, the J call TRBJ2-5; maybe TRBD2 (7 bases). Germline loops: CDR1 LGHNT, CDR2 FRNRAP. The CDR3 consists of 14 residues. Trimming took 3 bases from V and 5 from J, leaving 13 bases between them. The CDR3 is CASGLGGGGETQYF. In DNA form, the CDR3 reads TGTGCTAGTGGTTTAGGAGGGGGAGGGGAGACCCAGTACTTC.

This rearrangement joins TRBV27 to TRBJ2-1, with 11 bases that match TRBD2. Germline values: CDR1 MNHEY, CDR2 SMNVEV (reference sequence). CDR3 length equals 16 residues. The V and J ends lost 4 bases and 4 bases, in that order; junction bases with no gene match: 6. The CDR3 loop reads CASSSYLAGGYNEQFF. The CDR3 DNA follows: TGTGCCAGCAGTTCATATCTAGCGGGGGGTTACAATGAGCAGTTCTTC.

The chain combines TRBV24-1 with TRBJ2-2; tentatively, D is TRBD1 (5 bases). This CDR3 is built from 14 residues. Germline V gene lookup returns CDR1 KGHDR and CDR2 SFDVKD. V dropped 5 bases and J dropped 1 base, with 7 bases sitting between them. The CDR3 nucleotides read TGTGCCACCAGTGGTAGGGGGAACACCGGGGAGCTGTTTTTT. Encoded protein: CATSGRGNTGELFF.

V usage is TRBV9 and J usage is TRBJ1-3, with no clear D. Trimming removed 2 bases from V and 4 bases from J, with 10 bases in between. The CDR3 consists of 14 residues. The germline V gene encodes CDR1 SGDLS and CDR2 YYNGEE. In DNA, the CDR3 is TGTGCCAGCAGCGTCGGAAGGGAGGGAAACACCATATATTTT. It specifies CASSVGREGNTIYF.

V usage is TRBV18 and J usage is TRBJ1-5, with D possibly matching TRBD1 (6 bases). V was clipped by 3 bases and J by 1 base, with 19 bases between them. Looked up from germline, CDR1 is KGHSH and CDR2 is LQKENI. The CDR3 length is 18 residues. Here the CDR3 DNA reads TGTGCCAGCTCACCCACTCGCCAGGGGTTCGGAAGCAATCAGCCCCAGCATTTT. It translates to CASSPTRQGFGSNQPQHF.

This clone showed up just once. CDR3 coding DNA: TGTGCCAGCAGTCAACCTTATAGCGGGGGGGCCTTAGGGCGCACAGATACGCAGTATTTT. Amino acid sequence: CASSQPYSGGALGRTDTQYF. The V call is TRBV6-2 or TRBV6-3, the J call TRBJ2-3; 11 bases are a match to TRBD2. Germline loops: CDR1 MNHEY, CDR2 SVGEGT. This CDR3 region has 20 residues. V shed 5 bases and J 1 base; nucleotides not matched to a gene: 17.

The rearrangement uses TRBV28 and TRBJ1-2; no clear D. V was trimmed by 10 bases and J by 7 bases, leaving 13 bases between them. There are 11 residues in the CDR3. Germline values: CDR1 MDHEN, CDR2 SYDVKM. Here the CDR3 DNA reads TGTGCCACCCTAATAGCGGGTGGCTACACCTTC. Protein sequence: CATLIAGGYTF.

J is TRBJ2-3 and V is TRBV5-1, with D uncertain. The V and J ends lost 4 bases and 5 bases respectively, with 5 bases between them. The germline V gene encodes CDR1 SGHRS and CDR2 YFSETQ. This CDR3 has 11 residues. The CDR3 protein is CASSLGDTQYF. The CDR3 region has the DNA TGCGCCAGCAGCCTAGGAGATACGCAGTATTTT.

The count of this clone is one. The chain uses TRBV5-1 and TRBJ1-4; D may be TRBD1 (6 bases). The CDR3 has 16 amino acids. Germline V gene data show CDR1 as SGHRS and CDR2 as YFSETQ. V was cut by 1 base and J by 10 bases, with 20 bases left in between. CDR3 in amino acids: CASSLIGQPNGGKLFF. The CDR3 bases are TGCGCCAGCAGCTTGATCGGACAGCCAAATGGGGGAAAACTGTTTTTT. Together with reference TRBV5-1 and TRBJ1-4, the CDR3 gives the full variable domain: KAGVTQTPRYLIKTRGQQVTLSCSPISGHRSVSWYQQTPGQGLQFLFEYFSETQRNKGNFPGRFSGRQFSNSRSEMNVSTLELGDSALYLCASSLIGQPNGGKLFFGSGTQLSVL.

The CDR3 sequence is CASSLGSPGGVGQPQHF. Here the CDR3 DNA reads TGCGCCAGCAGCTTGGGGTCCCCGGGGGGCGTTGGTCAGCCCCAGCATTTT. The V call is TRBV5-1, the J call TRBJ1-5, with D possibly TRBD1 on 6 matching bases. The CDR3 consists of 17 residues. The germline V gene has CDR1 SGHRS and CDR2 YFSETQ. V gave up 0 bases and J gave up 6 bases, with 19 bases separating them.

A single count supports this clone. V and J are TRBV19 and TRBJ2-7; D is unresolved. Germline CDR1 reads LNHDA; CDR2 reads SQIVND (reference sequence). Trimming cost V 6 bases and J 0 bases, with 15 bases left between them. This CDR3 spans 15 amino acids. The CDR3 loop reads CASSLFLQSSYEQYF. The CDR3 region has the DNA TGTGCCAGTAGCCTCTTCCTACAGAGCTCCTACGAGCAGTACTTC.

The V gene is TRBV7-2, the J gene TRBJ2-1; no clear D gene. Germline-derived CDR1 and CDR2 are SGHTA and FQGNSA. Trimming removed 1 base at V and 6 bases at J, with 16 bases between. The CDR3 contains 16 residues. The CDR3, as DNA: TGTGCCAGCAGCTTAGAAAGTAGCCCTCTGGGCAATGAGCAGTTCTTC. This gives the protein CASSLESSPLGNEQFF.

In this sample, this clone turned up a few times. The CDR3 region is CASSRTGGENTIYF. The CDR3 DNA reads TGCGCCAGCAGCCGTACCGGAGGGGAGAACACCATATATTTT. This sequence joins TRBV5-1 and TRBJ1-3, with D possibly being TRBD1 (5 bases). Trimming took 4 bases from V and 7 from J, leaving 15 bases between them. The V gene's germline CDR1 is SGHRS and CDR2 YFSETQ. The CDR3 runs 14 residues.

V usage is TRBV18 and J usage is TRBJ1-4, with 8 bases that match TRBD1. The CDR3 loop spans 13 amino acids. The germline V gene encodes CDR1 KGHSH and CDR2 LQKENI. V dropped 5 bases and J dropped 8; count of bases not matched to a gene: 4. CDR3 in amino acids: CASSGGQEEKLFF. The CDR3 bases are TGTGCCAGCTCAGGGGGACAGGAGGAAAAACTGTTTTTT. Supplemented by reference TRBV18 and TRBJ1-4, the full variable domain reads NAGVMQNPRHLVRRRGQEARLRCSPMKGHSHVYWYRQLPEEGLKFMVYLQKENIIDESGMPKERFSAEFPKEGPSILRIQQVVRGDSAAYFCASSGGQEEKLFFGSGTQLSVL.

The CDR3 DNA reads TGTGCCACCTACCGGGGGGGCCAATACAATGAGCAGTTCTTC. Translation gives CATYRGGQYNEQFF. This chain uses TRBV27 with TRBJ2-1, with 8 bases fitting TRBD2. J gave up 4 bases and V 10 bases, and 9 bases lay outside the gene matches. The CDR3 runs 14 residues. CDR1 is MNHEY, CDR2 SMNVEV, per germline (reference sequence).